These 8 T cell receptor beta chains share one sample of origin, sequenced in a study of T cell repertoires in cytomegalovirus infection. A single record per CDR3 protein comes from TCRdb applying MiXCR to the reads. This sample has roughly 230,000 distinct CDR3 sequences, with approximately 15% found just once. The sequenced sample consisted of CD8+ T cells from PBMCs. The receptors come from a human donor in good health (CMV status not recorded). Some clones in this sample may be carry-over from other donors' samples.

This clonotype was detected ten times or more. The CDR3 coding sequence is TGTGCCAGTAGTATGAGCCGGGTTCAGCCCCAGCATTTT. Translating gives CASSMSRVQPQHF. The rearrangement uses TRBV19 and TRBJ1-5; D unresolved. V was clipped by 3 bases and J by 6 bases, with 9 bases between them. Germline CDR1 and CDR2: LNHDA and SQIVND (reference sequence). The CDR3 runs 13 residues.

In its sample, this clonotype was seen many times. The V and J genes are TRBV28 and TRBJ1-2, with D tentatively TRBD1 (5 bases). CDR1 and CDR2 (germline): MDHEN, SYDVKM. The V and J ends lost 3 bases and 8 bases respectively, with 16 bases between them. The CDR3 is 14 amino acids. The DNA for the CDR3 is TGTGCCAGCAGTTTTTCCGGGACCGCAGCCGGCTACACCTTC. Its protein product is CASSFSGTAAGYTF.

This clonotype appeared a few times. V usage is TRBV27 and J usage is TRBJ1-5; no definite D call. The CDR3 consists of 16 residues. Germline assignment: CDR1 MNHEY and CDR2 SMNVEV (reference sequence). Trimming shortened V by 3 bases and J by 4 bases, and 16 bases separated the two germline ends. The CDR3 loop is CASSFGSGQGNQPQHF. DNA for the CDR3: TGTGCCAGCAGTTTTGGTTCGGGTCAAGGGAATCAGCCCCAGCATTTT.

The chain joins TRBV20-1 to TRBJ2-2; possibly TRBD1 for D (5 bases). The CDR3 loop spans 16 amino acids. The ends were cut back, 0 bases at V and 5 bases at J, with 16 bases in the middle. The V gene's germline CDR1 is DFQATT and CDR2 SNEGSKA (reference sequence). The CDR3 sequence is CSARDLSRALTGELFF. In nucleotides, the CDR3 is TGCAGTGCTAGAGATCTCTCCAGGGCGTTGACCGGGGAGCTGTTTTTT.

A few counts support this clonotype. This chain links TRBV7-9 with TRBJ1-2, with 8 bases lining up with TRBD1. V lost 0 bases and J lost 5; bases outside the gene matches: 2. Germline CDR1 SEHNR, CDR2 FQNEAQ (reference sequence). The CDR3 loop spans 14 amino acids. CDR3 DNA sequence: TGTGCCAGCAGCTTAGCGCAGGGGGCATATGGCTACACCTTC. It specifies CASSLAQGAYGYTF.

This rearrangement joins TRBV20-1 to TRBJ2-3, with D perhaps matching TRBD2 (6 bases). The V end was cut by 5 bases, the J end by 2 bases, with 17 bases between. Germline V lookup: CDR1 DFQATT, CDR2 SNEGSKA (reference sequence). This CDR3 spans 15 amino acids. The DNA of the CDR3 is TGCAGTGCTTCCGGGGAGGCAGCGAACACAGATACGCAGTATTTT. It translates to CSASGEAANTDTQYF.

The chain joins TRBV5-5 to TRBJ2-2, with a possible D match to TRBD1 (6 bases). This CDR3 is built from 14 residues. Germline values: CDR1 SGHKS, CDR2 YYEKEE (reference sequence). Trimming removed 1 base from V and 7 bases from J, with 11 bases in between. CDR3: CASSLTGLGGELFF. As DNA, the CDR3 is TGTGCCAGCAGCTTGACAGGGTTGGGCGGGGAGCTGTTTTTT.

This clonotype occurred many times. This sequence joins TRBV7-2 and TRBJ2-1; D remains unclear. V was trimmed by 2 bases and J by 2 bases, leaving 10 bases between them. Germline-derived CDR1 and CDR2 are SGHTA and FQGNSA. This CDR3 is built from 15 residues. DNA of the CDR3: TGTGCCAGCAGCTTAAGGTTGGCCCCCTACAATGAGCAGTTCTTC. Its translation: CASSLRLAPYNEQFF.